This T cell receptor beta chain originates from a study of cytomegalovirus exposure and HLA in healthy donors. Whole-study findings and limits: Reportedly, fewer N-insertions than the approximately 700-donor mean appeared in an Asian-associated ancestry cluster in a later analysis. Reports showed the classifier diagnosing cytomegalovirus status with high specificity and sensitivity.

This CDR3 comprises 15 residues. CDR1 and CDR2 (germline): WNHNN, SYGVQD (reference sequence). With 3 bases clipped from V and 6 bases from J, the junction kept 5 bases outside the gene matches. A remark on this clone: Its specificity is not known.

Both 60 Vbeta primers and 13 Jbeta primers went into the PCR. Clones were read by immunoSEQ multiplex PCR, and TCRdb kept only the in-frame ones, dropping some. The sample includes fewer than 150,000 clones, 70% to 80% seen only once; the top ten take about 3.8%. This rearrangement joins TRBV10-1 to TRBJ2-7, with 13 bases that match TRBD2. What was sequenced was PBMCs. This receptor was obtained from a man between 18 and 29 years old in good health and CMV-seronegative. The CDR3 region is CASSETGLAGSEQYF. The DNA of the CDR3 is TGCGCCAGCAGTGAAACGGGACTAGCGGGAAGCGAGCAGTACTTC.